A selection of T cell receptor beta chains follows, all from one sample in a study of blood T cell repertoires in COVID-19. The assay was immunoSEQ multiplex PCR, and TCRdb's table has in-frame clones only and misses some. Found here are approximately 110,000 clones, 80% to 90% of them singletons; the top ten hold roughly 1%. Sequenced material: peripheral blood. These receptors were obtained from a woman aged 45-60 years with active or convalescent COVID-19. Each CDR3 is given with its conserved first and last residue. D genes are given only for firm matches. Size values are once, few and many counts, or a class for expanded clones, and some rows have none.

CDR3nt: TGTGCCAGCAGCGCCGGGACTACCAATGAGCAGTTCTTC
CDR3aa: CASSAGTTNEQFF
abundance: once
j_gene: TRBJ2-1
d_gene: TRBD2
v_gene: TRBV7-2

CDR3nt: TGTGCCATCAGTGTTTGGGGGGGCAGGGGAGATTTGAGGGAGCAGTACTTC
CDR3aa: CAISVWGGRGDLREQYF
abundance: NA
j_gene: TRBJ2-7
d_gene: NA
v_gene: TRBV10-3

CDR3nt: TGTGCCAGCAGTACTCCGGGACAGGGGACCTACGAGCAGTACTTC
CDR3aa: CASSTPGQGTYEQYF
abundance: NA
j_gene: TRBJ2-7
d_gene: TRBD1
v_gene: TRBV28

CDR3nt: TGTGCCAGCAGCCGTGGGGGGGCCCGGCAGTTCTTC
CDR3aa: CASSRGGARQFF
abundance: NA
j_gene: TRBJ2-1
d_gene: NA
v_gene: TRBV6-6

CDR3nt: TGTGCCAGCAGGAGGGAGGCAAGCGGGACTAACAATGAGCAGTTCTTC
CDR3aa: CASRREASGTNNEQFF
abundance: NA
j_gene: TRBJ2-1
d_gene: TRBD2
v_gene: TRBV2

CDR3nt: TGTGCCAGCAGCTTCCCACCTGGGGCGGGAGTCCCCCGCGAGCAGTACTTC
CDR3aa: CASSFPPGAGVPREQYF
abundance: few
j_gene: TRBJ2-7
d_gene: TRBD2
v_gene: TRBV7-9

CDR3nt: TGTGCCAGCAGCCGCTCGCGCGGGGGGGGACTAACTGAAGCTTTCTTT
CDR3aa: CASSRSRGGGLTEAFF
abundance: NA
j_gene: TRBJ1-1
d_gene: NA
v_gene: TRBV14

CDR3nt: TGTGCCAGCAGTTCGAAAAGGACAGGGGTTACTGAAGCTTTCTTT
CDR3aa: CASSSKRTGVTEAFF
abundance: once
j_gene: TRBJ1-1
d_gene: TRBD1
v_gene: TRBV6-6

CDR3nt: TGCGCCAACCCAGGTCGGACTAGCGGGGGCCGAAGCACAGATACGCAGTATTTT
CDR3aa: CANPGRTSGGRSTDTQYF
abundance: NA
j_gene: TRBJ2-3
d_gene: TRBD2
v_gene: TRBV10-1

CDR3nt: TGTGCCACCAGTGATACGGGATCCACAGATACGCAGTATTTT
CDR3aa: CATSDTGSTDTQYF
abundance: NA
j_gene: TRBJ2-3
d_gene: NA
v_gene: TRBV24-1

CDR3nt: TGTGCCAGCTCACCGTCGACTTCCGGCTCACCCCTCCACTTT
CDR3aa: CASSPSTSGSPLHF
abundance: NA
j_gene: TRBJ1-6
d_gene: NA
v_gene: TRBV18

CDR3nt: TGTGCCAGCAGTGAAAATGGACTCCAGAGCTCCTATAATTCACCCCTCCACTTT
CDR3aa: CASSENGLQSSYNSPLHF
abundance: NA
j_gene: TRBJ1-6
d_gene: NA
v_gene: TRBV6-1

CDR3nt: TGTGCCAGCAGCCTCGGACTAGCGGGGAACCGGGACGAGCAGTACTTC
CDR3aa: CASSLGLAGNRDEQYF
abundance: few
j_gene: TRBJ2-7
d_gene: TRBD2
v_gene: TRBV3-1/TRBV3-2

CDR3nt: TGTGCCAGCAGCTTTCGAGGGGGCAACGGCCCTGAAGCTTTCTTT
CDR3aa: CASSFRGGNGPEAFF
abundance: NA
j_gene: TRBJ1-1
d_gene: TRBD1
v_gene: TRBV4-2

CDR3nt: TGTGCCAGCAGCTTAGCGGGCACAGATACGCAGTATTTT
CDR3aa: CASSLAGTDTQYF
abundance: NA
j_gene: TRBJ2-3
d_gene: NA
v_gene: TRBV11-3

CDR3nt: TGCGCCAGCAGCTTCTTTCCGACTAGCGGGAGGGTGGTGCAGTACTTC
CDR3aa: CASSFFPTSGRVVQYF
abundance: NA
j_gene: TRBJ2-7
d_gene: TRBD2
v_gene: TRBV5-1

CDR3nt: TGTGCCAGCAGCCTGGACAGGGGATGGACCGGCTACACCTTC
CDR3aa: CASSLDRGWTGYTF
abundance: NA
j_gene: TRBJ1-2
d_gene: TRBD1
v_gene: TRBV7-2

CDR3nt: TGTGCCATCAGTGATAGTGGAGGGATGAACACTGAAGCTTTCTTT
CDR3aa: CAISDSGGMNTEAFF
abundance: NA
j_gene: TRBJ1-1
d_gene: NA
v_gene: TRBV10-3

CDR3nt: TGTGCCAGCAGCCCCGTCCCGGGACTAGCGGGAGGGCCAAACATTCAGTACTTC
CDR3aa: CASSPVPGLAGGPNIQYF
abundance: NA
j_gene: TRBJ2-4
d_gene: TRBD2
v_gene: TRBV3-1/TRBV3-2

CDR3nt: TGTGCCAGCAGCTTACCACCGGGACTAGCGACGAACACCGGGGAGCTGTTTTTT
CDR3aa: CASSLPPGLATNTGELFF
abundance: once
j_gene: TRBJ2-2
d_gene: TRBD2
v_gene: TRBV7-8

CDR3nt: TGTGCCTGGAGTTACAGGGGGAGAGAGCAGTTCTTC
CDR3aa: CAWSYRGREQFF
abundance: NA
j_gene: TRBJ2-1
d_gene: TRBD1
v_gene: TRBV30

CDR3nt: TGTGCCAGCTCACCCCGGACTAGAGGGCAAGAGACCCAGTACTTC
CDR3aa: CASSPRTRGQETQYF
abundance: NA
j_gene: TRBJ2-5
d_gene: TRBD2
v_gene: TRBV18

CDR3nt: TGTGCCACCAGTGATTTACGCCAGGGAAGGAATGAGCAGTTCTTC
CDR3aa: CATSDLRQGRNEQFF
abundance: NA
j_gene: TRBJ2-1
d_gene: NA
v_gene: TRBV24-1

CDR3nt: TGTGCCAGCAGTTTCTCGGCGGGAGATGATACGCAGTATTTT
CDR3aa: CASSFSAGDDTQYF
abundance: NA
j_gene: TRBJ2-3
d_gene: TRBD2
v_gene: TRBV28

CDR3nt: TGTGCCAGCAGTCAGACAGGGCAGACTGAAGCTTTCTTT
CDR3aa: CASSQTGQTEAFF
abundance: NA
j_gene: TRBJ1-1
d_gene: TRBD1
v_gene: TRBV6-4

CDR3nt: TGCGCCAGCAGCTGGGTATCGGGACAGGGGGCCCTCTACGAGCAGTACTTC
CDR3aa: CASSWVSGQGALYEQYF
abundance: NA
j_gene: TRBJ2-7
d_gene: TRBD1
v_gene: TRBV5-1

CDR3nt: TGTGCCAGCAGGATACAGGGTAATCAGCCCCAGCATTTT
CDR3aa: CASRIQGNQPQHF
abundance: NA
j_gene: TRBJ1-5
d_gene: NA
v_gene: TRBV2

CDR3nt: TGTGCCAGCAGCTTAAGGGCGGGTTCTAGCGGGAATTACGAGCAGTACTTC
CDR3aa: CASSLRAGSSGNYEQYF
abundance: once
j_gene: TRBJ2-7
d_gene: TRBD2
v_gene: TRBV7-6

CDR3nt: TGTGCCAGCAGATACAGGGGCTCCTACGAGCAGTACTTC
CDR3aa: CASRYRGSYEQYF
abundance: NA
j_gene: TRBJ2-7
d_gene: TRBD1
v_gene: TRBV5-6